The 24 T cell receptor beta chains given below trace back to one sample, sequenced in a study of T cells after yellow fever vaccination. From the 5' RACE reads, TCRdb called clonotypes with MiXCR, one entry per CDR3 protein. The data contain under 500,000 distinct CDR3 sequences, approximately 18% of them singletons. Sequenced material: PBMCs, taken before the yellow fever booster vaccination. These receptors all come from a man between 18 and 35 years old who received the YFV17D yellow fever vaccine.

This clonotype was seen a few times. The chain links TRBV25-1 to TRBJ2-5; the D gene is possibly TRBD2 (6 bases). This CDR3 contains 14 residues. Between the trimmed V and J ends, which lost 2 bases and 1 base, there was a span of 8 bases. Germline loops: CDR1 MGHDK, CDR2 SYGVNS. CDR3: CASSELGGQETQYF. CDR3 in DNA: TGTGCCAGCAGTGAACTGGGGGGCCAAGAGACCCAGTACTTC.

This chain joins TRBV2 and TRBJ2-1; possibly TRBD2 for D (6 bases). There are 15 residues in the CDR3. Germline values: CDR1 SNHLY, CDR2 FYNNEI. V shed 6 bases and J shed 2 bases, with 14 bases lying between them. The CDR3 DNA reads TGTGCCAGCAGCTCACGGGGGAACGCCTACAATGAGCAGTTCTTC. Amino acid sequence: CASSSRGNAYNEQFF.

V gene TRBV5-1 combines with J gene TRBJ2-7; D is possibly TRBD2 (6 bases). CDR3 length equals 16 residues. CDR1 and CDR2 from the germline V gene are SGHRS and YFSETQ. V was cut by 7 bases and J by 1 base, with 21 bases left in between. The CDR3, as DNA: TGCGCCAGCCGCCGAACCGGGACTGAAAGATCCTACGAGCAGTACTTC. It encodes CASRRTGTERSYEQYF.

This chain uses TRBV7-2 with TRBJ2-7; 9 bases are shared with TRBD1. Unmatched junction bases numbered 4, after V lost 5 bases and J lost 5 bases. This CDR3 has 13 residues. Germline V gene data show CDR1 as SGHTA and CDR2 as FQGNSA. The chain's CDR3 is CASSPRDRDEQYV. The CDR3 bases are TGTGCCAGCAGCCCCCGGGACAGGGACGAGCAGTACGTC.

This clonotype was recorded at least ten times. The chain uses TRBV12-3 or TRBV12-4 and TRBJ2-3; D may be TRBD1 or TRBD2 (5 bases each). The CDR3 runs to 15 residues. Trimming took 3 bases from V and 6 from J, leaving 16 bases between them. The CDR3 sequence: CASSFSLGTVDTQYF. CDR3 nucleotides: TGTGCCAGCAGTTTTAGCCTAGGGACCGTGGATACGCAGTATTTT.

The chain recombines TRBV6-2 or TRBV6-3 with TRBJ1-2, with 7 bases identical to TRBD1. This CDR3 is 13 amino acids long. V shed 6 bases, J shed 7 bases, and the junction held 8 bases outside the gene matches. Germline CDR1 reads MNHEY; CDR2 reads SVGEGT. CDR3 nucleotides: TGTGCCAGCAGACAACAGGGGAGTAGTGGCTACACCTTC. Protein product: CASRQQGSSGYTF.

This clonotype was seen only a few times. The CDR3 here is CASSSKGGARAKNIQYF. In nucleotides, the CDR3 is TGTGCCAGCAGCTCTAAGGGCGGGGCGCGGGCCAAAAACATTCAGTACTTC. V gene TRBV5-4 combines with J gene TRBJ2-4, with a possible D match to TRBD2 (6 bases). The CDR3 loop spans 17 amino acids. V lost 3 bases and J lost 1, with 17 bases in between. Germline CDR1 reads SGHNT; CDR2 reads YYREEE (reference sequence).

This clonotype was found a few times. CDR3 coding DNA: TGTGCCAGCGGAAGGACAGCCAGCACAGATACGCAGTATTTT. Protein sequence: CASGRTASTDTQYF. The V call is TRBV12-3 or TRBV12-4, the J call TRBJ2-3, with D perhaps TRBD1 (6 bases). V was cut by 8 bases and J by 0 bases, with 12 bases left in between. The CDR3 extends over 14 amino acids.

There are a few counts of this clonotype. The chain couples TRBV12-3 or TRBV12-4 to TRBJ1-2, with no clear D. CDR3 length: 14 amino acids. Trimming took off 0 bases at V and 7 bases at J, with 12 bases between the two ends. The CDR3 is CASSLAGLPGGYTF. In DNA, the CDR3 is TGTGCCAGCAGTTTAGCAGGGCTCCCTGGTGGCTACACCTTC.

The CDR3 spells CASSWGQLNTEAFF. CDR3 sequence (DNA): TGTGCCAGCAGTTGGGGACAACTGAACACTGAAGCTTTCTTT. This chain joins TRBV12-3 or TRBV12-4 and TRBJ1-1, with D possibly being TRBD1 (6 bases). V shed 4 bases and J shed 0 bases, with 9 bases lying between them. There are 14 residues in the CDR3.

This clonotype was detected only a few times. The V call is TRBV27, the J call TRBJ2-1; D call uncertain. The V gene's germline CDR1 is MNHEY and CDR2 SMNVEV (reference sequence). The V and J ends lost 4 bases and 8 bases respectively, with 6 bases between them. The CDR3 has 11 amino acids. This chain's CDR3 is CASSSSYEQFF. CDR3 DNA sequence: TGTGCCAGCAGTTCCTCGTATGAGCAGTTCTTC.

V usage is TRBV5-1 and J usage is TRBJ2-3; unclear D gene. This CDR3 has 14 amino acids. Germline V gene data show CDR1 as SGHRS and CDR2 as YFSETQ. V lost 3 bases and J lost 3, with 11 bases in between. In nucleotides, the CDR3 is TGCGCCAGCAGCTGGGCAGGCGATACAGATACGCAGTATTTT. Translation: CASSWAGDTDTQYF.

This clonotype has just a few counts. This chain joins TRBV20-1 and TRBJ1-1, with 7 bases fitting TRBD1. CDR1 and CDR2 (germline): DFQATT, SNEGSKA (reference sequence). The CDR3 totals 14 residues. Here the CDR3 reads CSTGGGTANTEAFF. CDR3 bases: TGCTCTACAGGAGGGGGGACAGCCAACACTGAAGCTTTCTTT.

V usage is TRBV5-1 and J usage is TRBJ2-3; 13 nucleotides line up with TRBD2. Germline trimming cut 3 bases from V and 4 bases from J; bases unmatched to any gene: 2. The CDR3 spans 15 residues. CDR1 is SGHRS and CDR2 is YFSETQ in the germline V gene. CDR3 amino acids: CASSWGTSGADTQYF. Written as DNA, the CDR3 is TGCGCCAGCAGCTGGGGGACTAGCGGGGCAGATACGCAGTATTTT.

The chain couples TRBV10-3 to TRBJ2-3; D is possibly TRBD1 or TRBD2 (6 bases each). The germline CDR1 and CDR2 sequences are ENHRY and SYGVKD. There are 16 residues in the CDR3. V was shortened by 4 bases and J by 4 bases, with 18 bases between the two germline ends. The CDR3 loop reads CAISAKGGVLPDTQYF. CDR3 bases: TGTGCCATCAGTGCTAAGGGGGGCGTTCTTCCAGATACGCAGTATTTT.

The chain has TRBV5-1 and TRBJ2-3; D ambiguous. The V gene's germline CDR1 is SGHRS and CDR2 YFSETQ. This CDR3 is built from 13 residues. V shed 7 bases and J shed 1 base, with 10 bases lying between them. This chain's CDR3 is CASVPIGTDTQYF. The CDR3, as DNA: TGCGCCAGCGTCCCCATTGGCACAGATACGCAGTATTTT. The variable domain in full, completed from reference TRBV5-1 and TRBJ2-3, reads KAGVTQTPRYLIKTRGQQVTLSCSPISGHRSVSWYQQTPGQGLQFLFEYFSETQRNKGNFPGRFSGRQFSNSRSEMNVSTLELGDSALYLCASVPIGTDTQYFGPGTRLTVL.

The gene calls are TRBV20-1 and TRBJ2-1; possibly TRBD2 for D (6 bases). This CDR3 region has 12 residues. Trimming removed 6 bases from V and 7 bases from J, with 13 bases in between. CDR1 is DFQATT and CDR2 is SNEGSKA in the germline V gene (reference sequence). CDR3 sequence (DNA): TGCAGTGCGGGGGGAGGAGGGAATGAGCAGTTCTTC. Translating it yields CSAGGGGNEQFF.

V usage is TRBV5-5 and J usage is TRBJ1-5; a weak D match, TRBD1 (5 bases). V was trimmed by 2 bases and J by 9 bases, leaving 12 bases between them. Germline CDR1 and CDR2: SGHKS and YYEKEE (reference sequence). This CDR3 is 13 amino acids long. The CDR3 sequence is CASSFYGGWPQHF. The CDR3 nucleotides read TGTGCCAGCAGCTTCTATGGGGGGTGGCCCCAGCATTTT.

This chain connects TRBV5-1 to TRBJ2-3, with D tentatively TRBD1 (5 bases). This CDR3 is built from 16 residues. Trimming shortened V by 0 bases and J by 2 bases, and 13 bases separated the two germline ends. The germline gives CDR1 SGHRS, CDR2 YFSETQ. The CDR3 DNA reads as TGCGCCAGCAGCTTGGACAGGTTCCCTCCCACAGATACGCAGTATTTT. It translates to CASSLDRFPPTDTQYF.

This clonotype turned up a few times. In DNA form, the CDR3 reads TGTGCCAGCAGTTTATCTGGGTATCTCGCCGGAAACATTCAGTACTTC. Translation gives CASSLSGYLAGNIQYF. This chain joins TRBV27 and TRBJ2-4; D not resolved. Germline CDR1 and CDR2: MNHEY and SMNVEV (reference sequence). The CDR3 is made up of 16 amino acids. The V gene lost 0 bases and the J gene lost 6 bases, with 15 bases spanning the gap.

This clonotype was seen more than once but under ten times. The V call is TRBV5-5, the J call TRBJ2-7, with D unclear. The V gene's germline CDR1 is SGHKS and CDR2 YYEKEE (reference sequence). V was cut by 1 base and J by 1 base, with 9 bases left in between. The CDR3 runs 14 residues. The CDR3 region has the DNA TGTGCCAGCAGCTTGTTGTCTGCATCCTACGAGCAGTACGTC. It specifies CASSLLSASYEQYV.

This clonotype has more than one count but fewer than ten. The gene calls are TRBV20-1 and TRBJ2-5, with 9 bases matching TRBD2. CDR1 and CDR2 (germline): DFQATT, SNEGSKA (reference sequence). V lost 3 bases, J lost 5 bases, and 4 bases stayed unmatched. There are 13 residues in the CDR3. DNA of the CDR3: TGCAGTGCTAGCAGCGGGGGGTACGAGACCCAGTACTTC. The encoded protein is CSASSGGYETQYF.

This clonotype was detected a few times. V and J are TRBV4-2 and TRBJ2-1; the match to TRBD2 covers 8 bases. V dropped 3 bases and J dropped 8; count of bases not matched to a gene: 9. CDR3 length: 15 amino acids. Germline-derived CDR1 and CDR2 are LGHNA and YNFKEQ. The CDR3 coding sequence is TGTGCCAGCAGCCAGGAGCGGGGGACCTCCGATGAGCAGTTCTTC. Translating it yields CASSQERGTSDEQFF.

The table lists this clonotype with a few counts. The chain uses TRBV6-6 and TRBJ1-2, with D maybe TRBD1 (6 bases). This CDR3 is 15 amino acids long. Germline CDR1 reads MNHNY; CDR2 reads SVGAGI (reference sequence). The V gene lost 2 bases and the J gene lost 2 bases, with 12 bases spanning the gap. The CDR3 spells CASSYGDTRNYGYTF. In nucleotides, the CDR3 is TGTGCCAGCAGTTACGGGGACACGAGAAACTATGGCTACACCTTC.